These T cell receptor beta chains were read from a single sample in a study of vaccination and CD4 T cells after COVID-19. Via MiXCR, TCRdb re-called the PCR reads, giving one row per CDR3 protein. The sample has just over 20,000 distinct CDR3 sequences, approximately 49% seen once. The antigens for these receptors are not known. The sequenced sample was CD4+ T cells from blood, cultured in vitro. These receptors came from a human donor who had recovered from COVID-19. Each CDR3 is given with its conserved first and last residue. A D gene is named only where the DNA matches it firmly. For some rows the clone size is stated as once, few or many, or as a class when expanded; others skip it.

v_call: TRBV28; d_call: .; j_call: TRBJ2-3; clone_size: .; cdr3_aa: CASSLGAGQHTQYF; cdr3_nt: TGTGCCAGCAGTTTAGGGGCGGGGCAACATACGCAGTATTTT
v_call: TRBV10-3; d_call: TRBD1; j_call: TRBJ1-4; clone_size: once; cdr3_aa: CAILTGGGEKLFF; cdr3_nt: TGTGCCATCCTGACAGGGGGTGGTGAAAAACTGTTTTTT
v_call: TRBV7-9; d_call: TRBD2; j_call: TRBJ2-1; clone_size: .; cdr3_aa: CASSLSAGGPGEQFF; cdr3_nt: TGTGCCAGCAGCTTGTCGGCGGGGGGGCCTGGTGAGCAGTTCTTC
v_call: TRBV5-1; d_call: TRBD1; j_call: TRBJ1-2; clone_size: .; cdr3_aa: CASSLAGGGLGYTF; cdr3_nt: TGCGCCAGCAGCTTGGCAGGGGGCGGACTAGGCTACACCTTC
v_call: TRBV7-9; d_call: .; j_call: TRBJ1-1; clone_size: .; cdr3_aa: CASSLGGLGNTEAFF; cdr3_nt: TGTGCCAGCAGCTTAGGTGGGCTAGGGAACACTGAAGCTTTCTTT
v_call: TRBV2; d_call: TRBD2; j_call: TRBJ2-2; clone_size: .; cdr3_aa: CASRGSGRNTGELFF; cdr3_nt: TGTGCCAGCAGGGGGAGCGGGAGGAACACCGGGGAGCTGTTTTTT
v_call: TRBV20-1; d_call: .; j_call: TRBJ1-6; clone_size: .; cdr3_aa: CSARGGDGYNSPLHF; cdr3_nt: TGCAGTGCTAGGGGGGGAGACGGATATAATTCACCCCTCCACTTT
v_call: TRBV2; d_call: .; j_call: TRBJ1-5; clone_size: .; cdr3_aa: CASKRSEGNQPQHF; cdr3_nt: TGTGCCAGCAAGAGGTCTGAGGGCAATCAGCCCCAGCATTTT
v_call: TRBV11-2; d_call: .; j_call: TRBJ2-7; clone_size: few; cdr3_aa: CASSFPQGHEQYF; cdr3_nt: TGTGCCAGCAGCTTCCCTCAGGGCCACGAGCAGTACTTC
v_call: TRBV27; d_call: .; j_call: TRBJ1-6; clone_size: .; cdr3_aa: CASSLRGYNSPLHF; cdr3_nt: TGTGCCAGCAGTTTAAGAGGTTATAATTCACCCCTCCACTTT